The present TCR beta chain was sequenced within a study of technical replicates of blood from a few donors. Per germline, CDR1 LNHDA and CDR2 SQIVND (reference sequence). The length of the CDR3 is 16 residues. V lost 7 bases to trimming and J lost 4 bases; unmatched junction nucleotides: 10. Sequenced by immunoSEQ multiplex PCR; TCRdb stores in-frame clones only, minus some. The table has approximately 85,000 clones, around 92% seen once; the top ten hold roughly 0.28%. The source is a human donor in good health. The rearrangement links TRBV19 to TRBJ2-2; TRBD1 matches at 9 bases. Sequenced sample: T cells isolated from PBMCs. This CDR3 reads CASTLKTGGITGELFF. The CDR3 nucleotides are TGTGCCAGTACCCTCAAGACAGGGGGAATCACCGGGGAGCTGTTTTTT.